This TCR beta chain was sequenced in a study of identical twins. Every donor was a healthy Caucasian. General study findings and limits: Instead of following the same donors, the conclusions were based on cross-sectional statistical analysis. Sequences that were beta out-of-frame showed weaker excess twin sharing.

TCRdb processed the 5' RACE reads anew with MiXCR; each CDR3 protein has one entry. The table has some 570,000 distinct CDR3 sequences, about a fifth seen once. About this clonotype: Antigen unknown.

The CDR3 covers 15 residues. The V gene lost 6 bases and the J gene lost 0 bases, with 15 bases spanning the gap. Germline values: CDR1 SNHLY, CDR2 FYNNEI. This sample also belongs to another study, concerning yellow fever vaccine responses in identical twins.

The source material was CD4+ T cells sorted from blood. This chain joins TRBV2 and TRBJ2-7, with D perhaps matching TRBD2 (5 bases). This sequence originates from a woman younger than 35 in good health. DNA for the CDR3: TGTGCCAGCAGACCCGGGCTGGGGAGCTCCTACGAGCAGTACGTC. Amino acid sequence: CASRPGLGSSYEQYV.